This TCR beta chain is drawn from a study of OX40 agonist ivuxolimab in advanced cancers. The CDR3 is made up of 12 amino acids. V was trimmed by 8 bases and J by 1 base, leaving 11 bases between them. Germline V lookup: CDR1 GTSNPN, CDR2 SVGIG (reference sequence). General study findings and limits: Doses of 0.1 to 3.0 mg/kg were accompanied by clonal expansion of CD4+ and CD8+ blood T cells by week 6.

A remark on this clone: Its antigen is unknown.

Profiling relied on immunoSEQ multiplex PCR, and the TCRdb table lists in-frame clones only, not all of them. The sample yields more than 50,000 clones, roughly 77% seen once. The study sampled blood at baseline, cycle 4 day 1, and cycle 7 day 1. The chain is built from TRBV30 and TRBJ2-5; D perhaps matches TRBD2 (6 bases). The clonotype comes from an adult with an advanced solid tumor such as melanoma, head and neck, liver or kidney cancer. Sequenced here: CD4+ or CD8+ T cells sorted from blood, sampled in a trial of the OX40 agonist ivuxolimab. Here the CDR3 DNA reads TGTGCCGGCCGGGGGATCCAAGAGACCCAGTACTTC. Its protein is CAGRGIQETQYF.